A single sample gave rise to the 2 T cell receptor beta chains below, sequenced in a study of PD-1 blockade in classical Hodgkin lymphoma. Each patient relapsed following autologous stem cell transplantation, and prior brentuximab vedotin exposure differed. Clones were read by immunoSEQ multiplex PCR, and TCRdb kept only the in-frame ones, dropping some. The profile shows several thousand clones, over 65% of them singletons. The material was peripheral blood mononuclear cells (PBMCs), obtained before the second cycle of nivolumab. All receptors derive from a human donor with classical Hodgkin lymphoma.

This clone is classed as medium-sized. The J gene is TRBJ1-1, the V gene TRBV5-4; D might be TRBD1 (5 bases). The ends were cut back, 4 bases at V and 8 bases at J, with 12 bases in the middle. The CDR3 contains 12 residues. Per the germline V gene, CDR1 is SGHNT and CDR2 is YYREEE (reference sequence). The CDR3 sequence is CASSPGTLEAFF. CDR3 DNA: TGTGCCAGCAGCCCCGGGACTTTAGAAGCTTTCTTT.

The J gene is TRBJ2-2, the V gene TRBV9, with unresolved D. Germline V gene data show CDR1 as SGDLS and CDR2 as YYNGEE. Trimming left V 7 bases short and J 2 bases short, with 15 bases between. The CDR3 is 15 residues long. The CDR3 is CASSSPSINTGELFF. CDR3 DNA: TGTGCCAGCTCAAGCCCGAGCATTAACACCGGGGAGCTGTTTTTT.